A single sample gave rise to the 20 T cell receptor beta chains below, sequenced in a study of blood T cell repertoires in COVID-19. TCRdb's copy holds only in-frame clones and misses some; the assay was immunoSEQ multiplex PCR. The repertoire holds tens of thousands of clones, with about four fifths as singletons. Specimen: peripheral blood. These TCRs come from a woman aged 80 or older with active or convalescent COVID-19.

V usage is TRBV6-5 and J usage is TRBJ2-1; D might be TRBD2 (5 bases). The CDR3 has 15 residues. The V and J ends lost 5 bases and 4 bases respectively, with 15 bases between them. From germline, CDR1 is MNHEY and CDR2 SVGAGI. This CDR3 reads CASSPTPPGYNEQFF. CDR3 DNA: TGTGCCAGCAGTCCGACTCCCCCGGGATACAATGAGCAGTTCTTC.

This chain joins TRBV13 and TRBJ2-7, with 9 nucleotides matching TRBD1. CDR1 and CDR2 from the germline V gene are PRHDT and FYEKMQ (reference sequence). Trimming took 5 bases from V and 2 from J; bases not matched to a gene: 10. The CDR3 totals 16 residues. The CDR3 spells CASSQQAGQGTYEQYF. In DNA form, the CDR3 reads TGTGCCAGCAGCCAACAGGCGGGACAGGGAACCTACGAGCAGTACTTC. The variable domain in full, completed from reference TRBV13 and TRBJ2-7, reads AAGVIQSPRHLIKEKRETATLKCYPIPRHDTVYWYQQGPGQDPQFLISFYEKMQSDKGSIPDRFSAQQFSDYHSELNMSSLELGDSALYFCASSQQAGQGTYEQYFGPGTRLTVT.

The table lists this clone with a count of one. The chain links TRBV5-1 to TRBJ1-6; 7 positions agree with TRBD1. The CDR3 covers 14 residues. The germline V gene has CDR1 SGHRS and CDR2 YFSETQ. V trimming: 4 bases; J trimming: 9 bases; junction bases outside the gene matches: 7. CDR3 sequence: CASSHGQASSPLHF. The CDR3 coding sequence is TGCGCCAGCAGCCACGGACAGGCATCTTCACCCCTCCACTTT.

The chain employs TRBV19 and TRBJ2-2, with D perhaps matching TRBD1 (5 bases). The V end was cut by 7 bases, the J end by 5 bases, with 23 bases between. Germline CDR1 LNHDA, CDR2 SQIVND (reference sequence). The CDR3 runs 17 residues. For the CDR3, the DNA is TGTGCCAGTAAGATCTCTCGGCAGGGAAGGGATACCGGGGAGCTGTTTTTT. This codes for CASKISRQGRDTGELFF.

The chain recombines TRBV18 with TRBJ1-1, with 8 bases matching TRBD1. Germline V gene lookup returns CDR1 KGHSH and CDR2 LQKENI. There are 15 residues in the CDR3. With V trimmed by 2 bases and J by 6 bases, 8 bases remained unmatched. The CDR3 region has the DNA TGTGCCAGCTCACCAAAGGACAGGGAAATTGCTGAAGCTTTCTTT. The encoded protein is CASSPKDREIAEAFF.

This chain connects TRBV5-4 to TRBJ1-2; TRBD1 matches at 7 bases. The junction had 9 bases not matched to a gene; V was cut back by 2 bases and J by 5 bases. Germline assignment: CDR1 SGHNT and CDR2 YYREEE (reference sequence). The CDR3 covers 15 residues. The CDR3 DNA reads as TGTGCCAGCAGCTTCGGACAGGCCAAGGAGTATGGCTACACCTTC. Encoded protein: CASSFGQAKEYGYTF.

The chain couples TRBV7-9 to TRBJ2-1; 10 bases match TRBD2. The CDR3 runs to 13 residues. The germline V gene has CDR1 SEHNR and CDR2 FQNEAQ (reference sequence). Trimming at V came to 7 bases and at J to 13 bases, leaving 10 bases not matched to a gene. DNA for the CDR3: TGTGCCAGCACCCGAGGGCTAGCGGGAGTTCAGTTCTTC. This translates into CASTRGLAGVQFF.

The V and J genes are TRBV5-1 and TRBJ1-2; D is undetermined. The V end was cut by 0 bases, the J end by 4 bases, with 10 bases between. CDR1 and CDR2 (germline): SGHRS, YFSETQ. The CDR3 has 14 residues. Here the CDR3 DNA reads TGCGCCAGCAGCTTGGAGACACCAAGCTATGGCTACACCTTC. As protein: CASSLETPSYGYTF.

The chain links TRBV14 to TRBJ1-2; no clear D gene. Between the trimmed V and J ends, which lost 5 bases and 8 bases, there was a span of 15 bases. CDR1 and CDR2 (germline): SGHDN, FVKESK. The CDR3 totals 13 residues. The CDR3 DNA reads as TGTGCCAGCAGCATAGGATCCGCTAGAGGCTACACCTTC. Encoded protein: CASSIGSARGYTF.

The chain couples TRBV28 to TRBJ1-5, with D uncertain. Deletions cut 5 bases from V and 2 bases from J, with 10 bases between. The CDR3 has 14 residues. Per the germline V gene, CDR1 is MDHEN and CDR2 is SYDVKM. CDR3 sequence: CASSLPGGNQPQHF. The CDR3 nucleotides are TGTGCCAGCAGTCTCCCGGGAGGCAATCAGCCCCAGCATTTT.

CDR3 loop: CASSGSGQQNEKLFF. DNA for the CDR3: TGCGCCAGCAGCGGCTCAGGACAGCAAAATGAAAAACTGTTTTTT. This rearrangement joins TRBV5-1 to TRBJ1-4; a possible D gene is TRBD1 (6 bases). The CDR3 length is 15 residues. V dropped 4 bases and J dropped 5 bases, with 15 bases sitting between them. Per germline, CDR1 SGHRS and CDR2 YFSETQ.

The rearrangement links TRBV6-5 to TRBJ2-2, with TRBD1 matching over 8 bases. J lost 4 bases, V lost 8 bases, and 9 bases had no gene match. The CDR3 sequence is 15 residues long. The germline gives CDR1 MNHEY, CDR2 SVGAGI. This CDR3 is CASGTQDRATGELFF. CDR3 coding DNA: TGTGCCAGCGGGACCCAGGACAGGGCCACCGGGGAGCTGTTTTTT.

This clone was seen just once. CDR3 coding DNA: TGTGCCAGCAGCCAAGACAGGGACTATGGCTACACCTTC. Its protein product is CASSQDRDYGYTF. This chain uses TRBV3-1 (or the pseudogene TRBV3-2) with TRBJ1-2; a weak D match, TRBD1 (5 bases). CDR1 is LGHDT and CDR2 is YNNKEL in the germline V gene (reference sequence). V lost 0 bases, J lost 3 bases, and 5 bases lay in between. The CDR3 is 13 residues long.

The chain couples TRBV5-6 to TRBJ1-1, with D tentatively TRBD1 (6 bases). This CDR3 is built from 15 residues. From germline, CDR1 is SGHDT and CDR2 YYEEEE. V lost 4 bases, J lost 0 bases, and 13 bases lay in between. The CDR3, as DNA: TGTGCCAGCAGCGCCCGACAGGCGATGAACACTGAAGCTTTCTTT. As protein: CASSARQAMNTEAFF.

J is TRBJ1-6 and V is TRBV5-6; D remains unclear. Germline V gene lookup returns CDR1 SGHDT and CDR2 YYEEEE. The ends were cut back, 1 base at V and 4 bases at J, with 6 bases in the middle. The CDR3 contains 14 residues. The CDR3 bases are TGTGCCAGCAGCTTGACCGCGTATAATTCACCCCTCCACTTT. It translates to CASSLTAYNSPLHF.

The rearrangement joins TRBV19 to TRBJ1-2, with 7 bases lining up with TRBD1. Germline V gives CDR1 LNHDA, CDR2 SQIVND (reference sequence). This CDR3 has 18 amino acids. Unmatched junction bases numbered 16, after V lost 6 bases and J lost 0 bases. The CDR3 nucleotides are TGTGCCAGTAGCCGGCTTCGACAGGGAAGAGGAACTAACTATGGCTACACCTTC. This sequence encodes CASSRLRQGRGTNYGYTF.

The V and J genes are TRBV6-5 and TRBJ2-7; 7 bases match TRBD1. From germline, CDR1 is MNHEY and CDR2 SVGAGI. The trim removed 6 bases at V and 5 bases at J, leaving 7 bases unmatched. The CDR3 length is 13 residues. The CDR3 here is CASSLNRGHEQYF. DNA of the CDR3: TGTGCCAGCAGCCTTAACAGGGGCCACGAGCAGTACTTC.

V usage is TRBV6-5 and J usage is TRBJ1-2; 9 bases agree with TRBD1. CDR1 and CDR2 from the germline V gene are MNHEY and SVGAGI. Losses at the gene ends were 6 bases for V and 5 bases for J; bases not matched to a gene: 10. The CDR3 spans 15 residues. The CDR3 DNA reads TGTGCCAGCAGCGCAGACAGGGGGACCTCTTATGGCTACACCTTC. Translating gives CASSADRGTSYGYTF.

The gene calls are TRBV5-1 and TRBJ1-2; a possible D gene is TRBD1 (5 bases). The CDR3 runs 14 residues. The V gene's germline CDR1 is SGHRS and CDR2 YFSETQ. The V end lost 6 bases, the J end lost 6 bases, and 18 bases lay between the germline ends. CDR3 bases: TGCGCCAGCAACGTGGGTGGGGCGGTGGATGGCTACACCTTC. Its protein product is CASNVGGAVDGYTF.

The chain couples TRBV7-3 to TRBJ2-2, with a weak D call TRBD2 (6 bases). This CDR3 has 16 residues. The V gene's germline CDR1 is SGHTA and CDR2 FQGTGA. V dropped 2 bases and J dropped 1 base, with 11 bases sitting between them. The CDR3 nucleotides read TGTGCCAGCAGCTTAGGCCTAGCGCTGAACACCGGGGAGCTGTTTTTT. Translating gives CASSLGLALNTGELFF.